The 13 T cell receptor beta chains given below trace back to one sample, sequenced in a study of immune characterization of retroperitoneal liposarcoma. MiXCR, run by TCRdb on the PCR reads, gives a single entry per CDR3 protein. The sample lists 10,000 to 12,000 distinct CDR3 sequences, about 29% occurring once. Sequencing used tumor tissue. Receptors originate from a male donor with retroperitoneal liposarcoma.

This clonotype was recorded at least ten times. The chain is built from TRBV25-1 and TRBJ2-1; D perhaps matches TRBD2 (5 bases). Trimming removed 7 bases from V and 0 bases from J, with 13 bases in between. CDR3 length equals 15 residues. Germline V gene sequence: CDR1 MGHDK, CDR2 SYGVNS. The CDR3 protein is CASKRTGGSYNEQFF. The CDR3 bases are TGTGCCAGCAAGCGGACTGGAGGCTCCTACAATGAGCAGTTCTTC.

The chain carries TRBV7-6 and TRBJ2-1; D is possibly TRBD1 (5 bases). Per germline, CDR1 SGHVS and CDR2 FNYEAQ. Trimming took off 4 bases at V and 10 bases at J, with 20 bases between the two ends. CDR3 size: 15 residues. The CDR3 DNA is TGTGCCAGCAGCTCAGAGACAGACAGCTCCTACGAGCAGTTCTTC. The encoded protein is CASSSETDSSYEQFF.

The CDR3 spells CASSSRGSYEQYF. Here the CDR3 DNA reads TGTGCCAGCAGTTCCCGGGGATCCTACGAGCAGTACTTC. This chain joins TRBV12-3 or TRBV12-4 and TRBJ2-5, with a tentative D call TRBD2 (5 bases). TRBJ2-7 explains the end of the DNA better; the J call may be wrong. This CDR3 has 13 residues.

V is TRBV7-8 and J is TRBJ2-5; TRBD1 is a possible D gene (5 bases). Germline CDR1 reads SGHVS; CDR2 reads FQNEAQ. The V end was cut by 2 bases, the J end by 11 bases, with 27 bases between. The CDR3 contains 17 residues. The chain's CDR3 is CASSLSQGGRTYNEQYF. CDR3 in DNA: TGTGCCAGCAGCTTAAGCCAGGGCGGCCGTACCTACAATGAGCAGTACTTC.

This clonotype came up a few times. J is TRBJ1-4 and V is TRBV6-1; D remains ambiguous. This CDR3 has 14 residues. Looked up from germline, CDR1 is MNHNS and CDR2 is SASEGT. V lost 3 bases and J lost 8, with 13 bases in between. CDR3 sequence: CASSETEVREKLFF. In DNA form, the CDR3 reads TGTGCCAGCAGTGAGACGGAAGTGAGGGAAAAACTGTTTTTT.

V usage is TRBV7-8 and J usage is TRBJ2-3; unclear D gene. Trimming stripped 5 bases from V and 6 bases from J, with 12 bases between. The CDR3 runs to 13 residues. From germline, CDR1 is SGHVS and CDR2 FQNEAQ. The DNA for the CDR3 is TGTGCCAGCAGCCAATCCGATGCCGATACGCAGTATTTT. Amino acids: CASSQSDADTQYF.

In its sample, this clonotype ranks as medium-sized. The genes are TRBV7-2 and TRBJ2-2; either TRBD1 or TRBD2 may supply D (6 bases each). Trimming left V 1 base short and J 4 bases short, with 16 bases between. Germline CDR1 SGHTA, CDR2 FQGNSA. The CDR3 is 17 amino acids. The CDR3 DNA reads TGTGCCAGCAGCTTAGACGGGACATCGGGGGCCACCGGGGAGCTGTTTTTT. This sequence encodes CASSLDGTSGATGELFF.

The gene calls are TRBV25-1 and TRBJ1-2, with TRBD1 as a possible D gene (6 bases). There are 12 residues in the CDR3. Trimming pared 3 bases from V and 8 bases from J, leaving 10 bases between. In germline, CDR1 is MGHDK, CDR2 SYGVNS. This CDR3 is CASSEGGLGYTF. The CDR3 nucleotides are TGTGCCAGCAGTGAGGGGGGGCTCGGCTACACCTTC.

This clonotype came up a few times. This rearrangement joins TRBV6-1 to TRBJ2-4; D call uncertain. Trimming pared 5 bases from V and 0 bases from J, leaving 17 bases between. The CDR3 contains 17 residues. The germline V gene encodes CDR1 MNHNS and CDR2 SASEGT. CDR3 amino acids: CASSFADARVAKNIQYF. CDR3 nucleotides: TGTGCCAGCAGTTTCGCCGACGCTCGTGTAGCCAAAAACATTCAGTACTTC.

This clonotype is categorized as medium-sized. The chain combines TRBV7-6 with TRBJ2-2; tentatively, D is TRBD2 (6 bases). Germline lookup yields CDR1 SGHVS and CDR2 FNYEAQ. The CDR3 runs 22 residues. Trimming cost V 1 base and J 0 bases, with 27 bases left between them. CDR3 loop: CASSLVAGRSTGKDANTGELFF. CDR3 coding DNA: TGTGCCAGCAGCTTAGTTGCGGGAAGGTCCACCGGGAAAGACGCGAACACCGGGGAGCTGTTTTTT.

This clonotype was detected only a few times. The genes are TRBV7-6 and TRBJ1-1; D is unresolved. Germline loops: CDR1 SGHVS, CDR2 FNYEAQ. V was clipped by 5 bases and J by 3 bases, with 10 bases between them. The CDR3 consists of 13 residues. The chain's CDR3 is CASSARPDTEAFF. The CDR3 nucleotides read TGTGCCAGCAGCGCCCGGCCTGACACTGAAGCTTTCTTT.

In its sample, this clonotype ranks as medium-sized. V is TRBV7-6 and J is TRBJ2-5; a weak D match, TRBD2 (7 bases). The CDR3 loop spans 15 amino acids. The V gene lost 1 base and the J gene lost 5 bases, with 14 bases spanning the gap. Germline V gives CDR1 SGHVS, CDR2 FNYEAQ. The CDR3 loop is CASSLDRGAGETQYF. The CDR3 DNA reads TGTGCCAGCAGCTTAGATCGGGGGGCAGGGGAGACCCAGTACTTC.

V gene TRBV27 combines with J gene TRBJ1-1, with D unclear. The V and J ends lost 8 bases and 6 bases respectively, with 7 bases between them. The CDR3 runs to 10 residues. Per germline, CDR1 MNHEY and CDR2 SMNVEV (reference sequence). The CDR3 DNA reads as TGTGCCAGCGGGTGGCCTGAAGCTTTCTTT. This codes for CASGWPEAFF.